This TCR beta chain was identified during a study of blood T cell repertoires in COVID-19 (dated by TCRdb to 2020 to 2021). For context, the study as a whole: Recovered participants in ImmuneRACE Cohort 3 were defined as having two consecutive negative NP/OP PCR tests, clearance from a healthcare professional, or resolution of symptoms. Samples covering the acute and convalescent phases of COVID-19 were provided by collaborators in the United States, Italy and Spain. Samples came from the ongoing ImmuneRACE study (first 160 participants) plus 1,254 subjects from 6 global collaborators. The prospective study material was composed of cDNA or gDNA derived from T cells, B-cell-depleted T cells, or PBMCs. The dataset comprised deeply sampled blood TCRbeta repertoires from subjects exposed to, actively infected with, or recovered from COVID-19. The repertoires were released in a freely available public database intended as a resource for research on the immune response to SARS-CoV-2. Where available, HLA class I and class II types were obtained from metadata supplied by the sample provider rather than from assay-based typing. Nearly every sample came with metadata listing a de-identified subject ID, COVID-19 status, age in years and sex.

TCRbeta CDR3 regions were amplified from genomic DNA by means of the immunoSEQ Assay, a bias-controlled multiplex PCR. The original pipeline was this. The number of nucleated cells in each sample was estimated from the amplification of reference gene primers within the assay. Sequence reads were collapsed and filtered to measure the absolute abundance of every unique TCRbeta CDR3 rearrangement. Productive Simpson clonality was computed per sample as the square root of Simpson's diversity index over productive rearrangements. In its TCRdb copy, this immuneACCESS table keeps in-frame sequences only and misses some clones. Where compared with another copy, unresolved V genes explain less than half of these, and the others have no known cause. V and J calls and clone size are given by that table; D and trimming were obtained from the DNA. The sample table records 330,000 or so clones; about 90% of these occur just once. Together, the top ten hold approximately 1.8% of the sample.

Concerning this clone: The clone's antigen remains unknown. Qualities for individual bases were not recorded, and no much larger clone is one base off.

General conclusions and limits of the study: Clinical and demographic metadata were provided uncurated, with the amount varying by source and participant.

Via the germline V gene (reference sequence), CDR1 is MNHNY and CDR2 SVGAGI. The CDR3 runs 15 amino acids, cysteine and phenylalanine included. Solely the CDR3 DNA is kept, with 45 bases framed from the first base. V trim: 7 bases; J trim: 7 bases; unmatched bases: 7. In the prospective study, participants were roughly 18 to 100 years old, resided in under 30 geographic areas of the United States, and were enrolled through a virtual design. Cohort assignment in the prospective study relied on participant-reported clinical history from a screening survey and a study questionnaire. In the prospective study, mobile phlebotomists collected whole blood, serum and a nasopharyngeal or oropharyngeal swab from each participant. Additional blood draws and questionnaires over a 2-month period could optionally be provided by prospective study participants. Prospective study blood samples were shipped either frozen or at room temperature before DNA extraction.

This receptor was identified in a man aged 35 to 55 in a cohort exposed to, infected with or recovered from COVID-19 (not recorded which). Rearrangement joined TRBV6-6 to TRBJ2-1; 13 bases in the junction line up with TRBD2. The sequencing sample was made of PBMCs or T cells enriched from blood (not recorded which). The DNA sequence is given as TGTGCCAGCACCCTACTAGCGGGAGGGCCAAATGAGCAGTTCTTC. The resulting protein is CASTLLAGGPNEQFF.